This TCR beta chain was obtained from a study of radiation and T cells in renal cell carcinoma. As for the study in general: Nephrectomy followed 15 Gy stereotactic body radiation by 4 weeks.

TCRdb's copy holds only in-frame clones and misses some; the assay was immunoSEQ multiplex PCR. The table has roughly 150,000 clones, roughly 90% seen once. Whole-study findings and limits: Without pretreatment biopsies, baseline tumor clonotype presence was undetermined. Top tumor clonotypes rose in blood 2 weeks post-radiation, then contracted.

This clone was seen just once. Its antigen is not known. Time point of the sample: blood 2 weeks post-SBRT. As for treatment: 15 Gy SBRT to primary tumor, nephrectomy 4 weeks later. After SBRT, blood was collected at 2 and 4 weeks, plus baseline. CDR3 length equals 15 residues. The germline V gene has CDR1 LGHNA and CDR2 YSLEER. V dropped 0 bases and J dropped 5 bases, with 13 bases sitting between them. The chain employs TRBV4-3 and TRBJ1-1, with D possibly matching TRBD1 (5 bases). Material: blood, obtained from a patient whose treatment included radiotherapy and nephrectomy. This receptor was identified in a woman between 50 and 59 years old with renal cell carcinoma. As DNA, the CDR3 is TGCGCCAGCAGCCAAGATCCAGGGAGAGGAACTGAAGCTTTCTTT. It translates to CASSQDPGRGTEAFF.